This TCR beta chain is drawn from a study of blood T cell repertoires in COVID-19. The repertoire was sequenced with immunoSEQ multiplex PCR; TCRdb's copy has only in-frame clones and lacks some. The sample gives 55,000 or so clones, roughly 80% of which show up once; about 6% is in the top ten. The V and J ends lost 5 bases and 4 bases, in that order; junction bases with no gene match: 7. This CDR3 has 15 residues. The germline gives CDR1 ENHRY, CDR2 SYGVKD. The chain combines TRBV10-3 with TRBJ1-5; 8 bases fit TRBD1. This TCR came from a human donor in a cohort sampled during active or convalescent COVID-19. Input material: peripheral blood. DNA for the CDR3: TGTGCCATCAGTCCCTCGACAGGGGAGAATCAGCCCCAGCATTTT. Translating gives CAISPSTGENQPQHF.